This entry is about one TCR beta chain. A clone one base away is much larger, so this may be a read error. The data were obtained in a study of blood T cells in healthy people across ages. There are 14 residues in the CDR3. Germline loops: CDR1 MNHEY, CDR2 SVGAGI. J was trimmed by 10 bases and V by 4 bases; bases with no gene match: 11. Alongside a J-beta primer mix, a sample-barcoded 5' primer served in a second PCR lasting 7 to 11 cycles. One entry per CDR3 protein, called by TCRdb with MiXCR from the 5' RACE reads. The sample gives 1.5 million to 2 million distinct CDR3 sequences, roughly 27% of which show up once; around 7.7% is in the top ten.

V and J are TRBV6-5 and TRBJ1-2, with 8 nucleotides matching TRBD1. Material for sequencing was blood. The receptor was derived from a woman in her 30s in good health. CDR3 DNA sequence: TGTGCCAGCAGTTTGTACGGGACAGGAATTGCCTACACCTTC. Its translation: CASSLYGTGIAYTF.